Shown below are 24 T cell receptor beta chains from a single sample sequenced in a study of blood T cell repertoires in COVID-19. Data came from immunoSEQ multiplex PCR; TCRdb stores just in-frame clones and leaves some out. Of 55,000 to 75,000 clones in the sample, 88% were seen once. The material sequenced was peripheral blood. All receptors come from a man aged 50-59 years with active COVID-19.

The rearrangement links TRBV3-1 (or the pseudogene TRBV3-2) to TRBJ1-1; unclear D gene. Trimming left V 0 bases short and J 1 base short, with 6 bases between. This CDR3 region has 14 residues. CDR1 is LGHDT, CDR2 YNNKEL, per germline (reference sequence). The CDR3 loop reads CASSQDVWNTEAFF. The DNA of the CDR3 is TGTGCCAGCAGCCAAGACGTGTGGAACACTGAAGCTTTCTTT.

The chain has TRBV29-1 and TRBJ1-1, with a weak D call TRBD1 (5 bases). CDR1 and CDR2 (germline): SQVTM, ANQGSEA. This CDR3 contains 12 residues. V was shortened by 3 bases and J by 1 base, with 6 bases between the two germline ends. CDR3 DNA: TGCAGCGTTGACAGGGCGAACACTGAAGCTTTCTTT. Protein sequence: CSVDRANTEAFF.

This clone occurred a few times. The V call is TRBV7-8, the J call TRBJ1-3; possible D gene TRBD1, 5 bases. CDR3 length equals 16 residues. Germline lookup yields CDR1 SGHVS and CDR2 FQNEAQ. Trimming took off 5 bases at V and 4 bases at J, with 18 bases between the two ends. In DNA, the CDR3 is TGTGCCAGCAGCCACCATAGGGGCCATTTCGGAAACACCATATATTTT. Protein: CASSHHRGHFGNTIYF.

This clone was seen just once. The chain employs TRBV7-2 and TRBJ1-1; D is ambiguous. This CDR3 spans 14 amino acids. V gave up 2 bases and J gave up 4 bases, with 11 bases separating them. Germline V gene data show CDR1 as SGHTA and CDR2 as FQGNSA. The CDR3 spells CASSLNAGSTEAFF. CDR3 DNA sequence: TGTGCCAGCAGCTTAAATGCGGGGTCCACTGAAGCTTTCTTT.

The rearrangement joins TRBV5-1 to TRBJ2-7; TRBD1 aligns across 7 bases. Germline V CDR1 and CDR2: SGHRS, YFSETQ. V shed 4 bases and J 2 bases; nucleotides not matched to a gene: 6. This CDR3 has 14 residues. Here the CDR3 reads CASSLNRGAYEQYF. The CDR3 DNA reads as TGCGCCAGCAGCCTTAACAGGGGAGCCTACGAGCAGTACTTC.

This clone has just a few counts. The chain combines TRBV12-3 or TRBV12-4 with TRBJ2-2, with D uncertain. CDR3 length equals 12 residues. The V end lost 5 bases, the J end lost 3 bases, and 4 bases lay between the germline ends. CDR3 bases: TGTGCCAGCAGTCCCGACACCGGGGAGCTGTTTTTT. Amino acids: CASSPDTGELFF.

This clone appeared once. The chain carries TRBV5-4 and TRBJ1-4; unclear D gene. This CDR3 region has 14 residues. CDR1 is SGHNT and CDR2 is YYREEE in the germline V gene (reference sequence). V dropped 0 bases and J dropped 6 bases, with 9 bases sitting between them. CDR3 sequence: CASSLDEAHEKLFF. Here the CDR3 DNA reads TGTGCCAGCAGCTTGGACGAGGCCCATGAAAAACTGTTTTTT.

The CDR3 reads CASSFLGDTEAFF. The CDR3 DNA reads TGTGCCAGCAGTTTTCTCGGGGACACTGAAGCTTTCTTT. The chain recombines TRBV12-3 or TRBV12-4 with TRBJ1-1; D is ambiguous. Between the trimmed V and J ends, which lost 3 bases and 3 bases, there was a span of 8 bases. The CDR3 loop spans 13 amino acids.

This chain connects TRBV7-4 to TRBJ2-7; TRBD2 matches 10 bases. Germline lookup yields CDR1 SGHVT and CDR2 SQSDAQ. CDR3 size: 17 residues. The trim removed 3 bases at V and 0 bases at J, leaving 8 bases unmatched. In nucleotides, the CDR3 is TGTGCCAGCAGCTTCCCCGCGGGACTAGCGAGCTCCTACGAGCAGTACTTC. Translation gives CASSFPAGLASSYEQYF.

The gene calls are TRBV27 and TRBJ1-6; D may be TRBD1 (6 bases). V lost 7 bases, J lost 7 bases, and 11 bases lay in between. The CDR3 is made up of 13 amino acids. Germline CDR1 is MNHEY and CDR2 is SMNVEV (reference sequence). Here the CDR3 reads CASTTTGNSPLHF. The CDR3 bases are TGTGCCAGCACCACTACAGGGAATTCACCCCTCCACTTT.

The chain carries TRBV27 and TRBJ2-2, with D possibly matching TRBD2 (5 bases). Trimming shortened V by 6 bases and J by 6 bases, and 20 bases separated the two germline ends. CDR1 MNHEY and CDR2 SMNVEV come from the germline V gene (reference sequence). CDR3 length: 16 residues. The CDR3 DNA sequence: TGTGCCAGCAGAACCCTAGGGTCCGCGAGGGCCGGGGAGCTGTTTTTT. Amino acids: CASRTLGSARAGELFF.

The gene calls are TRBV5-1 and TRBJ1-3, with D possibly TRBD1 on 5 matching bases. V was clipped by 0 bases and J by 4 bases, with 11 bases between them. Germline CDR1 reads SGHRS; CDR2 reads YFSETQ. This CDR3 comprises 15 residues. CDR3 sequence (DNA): TGCGCCAGCAGCTTGGTGCCGGAGGGGGGAAACACCATATATTTT. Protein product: CASSLVPEGGNTIYF.

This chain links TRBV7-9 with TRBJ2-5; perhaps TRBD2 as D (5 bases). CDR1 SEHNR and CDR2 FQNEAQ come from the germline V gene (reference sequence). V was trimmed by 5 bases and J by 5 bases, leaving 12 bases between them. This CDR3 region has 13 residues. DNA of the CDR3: TGTGCCAGCAGCCCAAAAGGCGGGGAGACCCAGTACTTC. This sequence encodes CASSPKGGETQYF.

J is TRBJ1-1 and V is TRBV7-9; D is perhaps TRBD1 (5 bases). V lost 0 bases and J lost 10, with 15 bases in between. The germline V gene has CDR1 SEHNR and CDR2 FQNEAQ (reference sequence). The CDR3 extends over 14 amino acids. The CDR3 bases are TGTGCCAGCAGCTTAGCGACAGCGTCGCGCGGAGCTTTCTTT. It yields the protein CASSLATASRGAFF.

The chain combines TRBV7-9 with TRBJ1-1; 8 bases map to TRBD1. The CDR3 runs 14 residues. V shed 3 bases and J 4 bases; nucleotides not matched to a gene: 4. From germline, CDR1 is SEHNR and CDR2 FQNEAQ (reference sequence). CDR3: CASSFSQGGTEAFF. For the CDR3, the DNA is TGTGCCAGCAGCTTCTCACAGGGGGGCACTGAAGCTTTCTTT.

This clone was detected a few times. The CDR3 DNA reads as TGTGCCTGGAGTATCGGGGATCCCTATGGCTACACCTTC. It is translated as CAWSIGDPYGYTF. The chain has TRBV30 and TRBJ1-2, with D unresolved. With 2 bases removed from V and 4 bases from J, the gap between germline ends came to 11 bases. The CDR3 extends over 13 amino acids. CDR1 and CDR2 (germline): GTSNPN, SVGIG (reference sequence).

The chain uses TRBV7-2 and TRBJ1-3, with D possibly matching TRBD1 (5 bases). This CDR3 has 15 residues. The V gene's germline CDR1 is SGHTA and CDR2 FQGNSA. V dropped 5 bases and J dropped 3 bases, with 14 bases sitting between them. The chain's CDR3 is CASSPGAGNGNTIYF. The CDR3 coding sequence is TGTGCCAGCAGCCCCGGTGCAGGGAATGGAAACACCATATATTTT.

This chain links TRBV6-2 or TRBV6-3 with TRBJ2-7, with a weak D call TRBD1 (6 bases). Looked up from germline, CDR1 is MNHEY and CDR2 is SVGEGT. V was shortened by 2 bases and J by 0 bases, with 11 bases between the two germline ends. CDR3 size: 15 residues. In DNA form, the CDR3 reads TGTGCCAGCAGTTACCCCGGACAGCTCTCCTACGAGCAGTACTTC. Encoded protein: CASSYPGQLSYEQYF.

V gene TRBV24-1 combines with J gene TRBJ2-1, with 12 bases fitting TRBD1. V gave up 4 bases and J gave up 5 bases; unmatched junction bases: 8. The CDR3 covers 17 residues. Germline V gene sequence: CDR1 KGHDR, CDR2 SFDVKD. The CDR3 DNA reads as TGTGCCACCAGTGAAGCCGGGACAGGGGGCCGCCACAATGAGCAGTTCTTC. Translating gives CATSEAGTGGRHNEQFF.

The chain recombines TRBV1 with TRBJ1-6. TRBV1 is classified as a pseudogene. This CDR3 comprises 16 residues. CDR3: CTSSRSPGLYNSPLHF. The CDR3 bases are TGCACCAGCAGCCGGTCGCCGGGACTGTATAATTCACCCCTCCACTTT.

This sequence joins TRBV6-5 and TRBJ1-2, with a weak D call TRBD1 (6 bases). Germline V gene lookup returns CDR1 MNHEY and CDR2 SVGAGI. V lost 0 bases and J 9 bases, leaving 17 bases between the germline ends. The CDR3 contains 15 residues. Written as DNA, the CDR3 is TGTGCCAGCAGTTACTCGACTGTTACAGGGAGAAGCTACACCTTC. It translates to CASSYSTVTGRSYTF.

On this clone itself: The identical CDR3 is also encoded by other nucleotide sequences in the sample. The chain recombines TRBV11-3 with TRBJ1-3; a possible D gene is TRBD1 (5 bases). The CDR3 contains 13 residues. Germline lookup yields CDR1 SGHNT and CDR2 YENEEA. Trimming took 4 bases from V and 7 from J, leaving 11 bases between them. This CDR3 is CASSSTGGNTIYF. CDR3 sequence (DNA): TGTGCCAGCAGCTCAACCGGGGGGAACACCATATATTTT.

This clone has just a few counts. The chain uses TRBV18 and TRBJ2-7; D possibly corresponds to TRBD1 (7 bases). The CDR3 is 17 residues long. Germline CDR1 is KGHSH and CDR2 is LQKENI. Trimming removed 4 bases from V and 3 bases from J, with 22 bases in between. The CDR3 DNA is TGTGCCAGCTCACTAGTTCAGGGGGGCTACTCTCTCTACGAGCAGTACTTC. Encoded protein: CASSLVQGGYSLYEQYF.

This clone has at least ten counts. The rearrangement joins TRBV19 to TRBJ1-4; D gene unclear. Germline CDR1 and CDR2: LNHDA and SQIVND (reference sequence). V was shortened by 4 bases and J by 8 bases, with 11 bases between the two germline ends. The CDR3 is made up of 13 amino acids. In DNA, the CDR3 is TGTGCCAGTAGTAGAACCGTACAGGAAAAACTGTTTTTT. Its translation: CASSRTVQEKLFF.